The clone carrying this TCR beta chain appeared a single time. Original processing methods: Amplified reference gene primers provided the basis for estimating nucleated cell counts. TCRdb's copy holds only in-frame clones and misses some; the assay was immunoSEQ multiplex PCR. For V, J and clone size, that table is used; D and trimming come from the DNA. This sample has about 120,000 clones, with 87% found just once. This sample was taken from a study of blood T cell repertoires in COVID-19. CDR3 length: 14 amino acids. Germline CDR1 is SGHTA and CDR2 is FQGNSA. Trimming removed 5 bases from V and 3 bases from J, with 11 bases in between.

The sequence derives from a woman in her sixties or seventies with acute or convalescent COVID-19. The V gene is TRBV7-2, the J gene TRBJ2-1; the D gene is possibly TRBD2 (6 bases). Source material: peripheral blood. DNA for the CDR3: TGTGCCAGCAGCCCAAGCGGGCGCTACAATGAGCAGTTCTTC. Its translation: CASSPSGRYNEQFF.